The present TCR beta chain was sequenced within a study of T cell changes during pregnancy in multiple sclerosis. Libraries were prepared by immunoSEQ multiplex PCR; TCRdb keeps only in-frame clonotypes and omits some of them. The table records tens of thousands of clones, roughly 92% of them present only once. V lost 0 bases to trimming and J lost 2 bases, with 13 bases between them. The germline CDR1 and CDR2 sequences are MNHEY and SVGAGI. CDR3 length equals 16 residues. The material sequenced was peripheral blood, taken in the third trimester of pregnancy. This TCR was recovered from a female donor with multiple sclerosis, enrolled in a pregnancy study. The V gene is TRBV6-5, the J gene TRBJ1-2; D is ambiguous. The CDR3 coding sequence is TGTGCCAGCAGTTACTCTTCTCCCGACTCAAACTATGGCTACACCTTC. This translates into CASSYSSPDSNYGYTF.